These 21 T cell receptor beta chains were sequenced from one sample in a study of siplizumab effects on memory and regulatory T cells. Method: immunoSEQ multiplex PCR; TCRdb's copy keeps in-frame clones and lacks some. The data contain tens of thousands of clones, approximately 87% of them seen just once; the ten biggest clones take up 3% to 4%. Material for sequencing was memory CD4+ T cells sorted from blood. These receptors all stem from a human donor in good health.

The CDR3 spells CASSPPLRLAGLYNEQFF. The CDR3 nucleotides are TGTGCCAGCAGCCCCCCGTTGAGATTGGCGGGGCTGTACAATGAGCAGTTCTTC. V usage is TRBV7-8 and J usage is TRBJ2-1, with a possible D match to TRBD2 (6 bases). V gave up 5 bases and J gave up 4 bases, with 24 bases separating them. This CDR3 has 18 amino acids. From germline, CDR1 is SGHVS and CDR2 FQNEAQ.

On this clone itself: The same CDR3 is also encoded by other DNA sequences in this sample. The chain has TRBV29-1 and TRBJ2-7, with 7 bases matching TRBD1. Germline CDR1 reads SQVTM; CDR2 reads ANQGSEA. Trimming took 4 bases from V and 0 from J; bases not matched to a gene: 3. The CDR3 has 13 amino acids. The CDR3 DNA is TGCAGCGTTGGACAGGGCAACTCCTACGAGCAGTACTTC. It is translated as CSVGQGNSYEQYF.

The chain combines TRBV30 with TRBJ2-6; 11 nucleotides match TRBD1. The CDR3 is made up of 17 amino acids. Germline V gives CDR1 GTSNPN, CDR2 SVGIG (reference sequence). J lost 0 bases, V lost 3 bases, and 4 bases had no gene match. CDR3 coding DNA: TGTGCCTGGAGCGCCGGGACAGGGGGCTCTGGGGCCAACGTCCTGACTTTC. The encoded protein is CAWSAGTGGSGANVLTF.

The V call is TRBV5-8, the J call TRBJ1-5, with D possibly being TRBD1 (5 bases). Looked up from germline, CDR1 is SGHTS and CDR2 is YDEGEE. The germline V and J ends were trimmed by 0 bases and 4 bases, with 11 bases remaining between them. The CDR3 is 15 residues long. The CDR3 coding sequence is TGTGCCAGCAGCTTGGGAGGGCGGGGGAATCAGCCCCAGCATTTT. Its translation is CASSLGGRGNQPQHF.

This chain joins TRBV5-4 and TRBJ1-2; D call uncertain. Germline loops: CDR1 SGHNT, CDR2 YYREEE (reference sequence). The CDR3 has 14 amino acids. Trimming shortened V by 1 base and J by 3 bases, and 10 bases separated the two germline ends. The CDR3 region has the DNA TGTGCCAGCAGCTTGTGGGGAGGTCACTATGGCTACACCTTC. Protein sequence: CASSLWGGHYGYTF.

The rearrangement uses TRBV6-6 and TRBJ2-3; TRBD2 agrees at 11 bases. This CDR3 has 14 residues. The V gene end was trimmed by 7 bases and the J gene end by 5 bases; junction bases not matched to a gene: 5. Germline CDR1 MNHNY, CDR2 SVGAGI (reference sequence). The CDR3 sequence is CASKIAGGGDTQYF. CDR3 nucleotide sequence: TGTGCCAGCAAGATAGCGGGAGGGGGAGATACGCAGTATTTT.

The rearrangement joins TRBV28 to TRBJ2-7, with D possibly being TRBD2 (5 bases). CDR1 is MDHEN, CDR2 SYDVKM, per germline. Trimming shortened V by 5 bases and J by 6 bases, and 17 bases separated the two germline ends. This CDR3 has 14 residues. The CDR3 coding sequence is TGTGCCAGCAGTCGAGTCTCGGGGAGAGCCGAGCAGTACTTC. This translates into CASSRVSGRAEQYF.

The chain links TRBV18 to TRBJ2-1; D unclear. Germline CDR1 is KGHSH and CDR2 is LQKENI. The CDR3 extends over 13 amino acids. V was shortened by 3 bases and J by 9 bases, with 12 bases between the two germline ends. The CDR3 sequence is CASSPNPRVEQFF. DNA of the CDR3: TGTGCCAGCTCACCGAACCCTAGGGTTGAGCAGTTCTTC.

The V gene is TRBV7-9, the J gene TRBJ2-1; no firm D call. The CDR3 loop spans 14 amino acids. Per germline, CDR1 SEHNR and CDR2 FQNEAQ (reference sequence). V lost 3 bases, J lost 12 bases, and 18 bases lay in between. The CDR3 nucleotides read TGTGCCAGCAGCTTCTGGGCCCTCGACGAAGGGCAGTTCTTC. As protein: CASSFWALDEGQFF.

DNA for the CDR3: TGTGCCAGCAGTTTATTCGGGACTATGAACACCGGGGAGCTGTTTTTT. This encodes CASSLFGTMNTGELFF. This chain uses TRBV27 with TRBJ2-2; 7 bases are shared with TRBD2. The CDR3 is 16 residues long. CDR1 MNHEY and CDR2 SMNVEV come from the germline V gene (reference sequence). V was pared by 1 base and J by 1 base, with 3 bases of the junction left unmatched.

The J gene is TRBJ2-1, the V gene TRBV6-1, with TRBD2 identical over 10 bases. V lost 1 base and J lost 4; bases outside the gene matches: 1. Germline CDR1 reads MNHNS; CDR2 reads SASEGT. The CDR3 is 15 residues long. The CDR3 nucleotides read TGTGCCAGCAGTGAAGTTAGCGGGGGGTACAATGAGCAGTTCTTC. Translating it yields CASSEVSGGYNEQFF.

This chain joins TRBV5-4 and TRBJ2-5, with D perhaps TRBD1 or TRBD2 (5 bases each). Per the germline V gene, CDR1 is SGHNT and CDR2 is YYREEE (reference sequence). V was pared by 4 bases and J by 3 bases, with 16 bases between. CDR3 size: 15 residues. Here the CDR3 DNA reads TGTGCCAGCAGCACGGGACCCAGCGCCGAAGAGACCCAGTACTTC. This translates into CASSTGPSAEETQYF.

The J gene is TRBJ2-4, the V gene TRBV5-1, with D perhaps TRBD1 (5 bases). CDR1 is SGHRS, CDR2 YFSETQ, per germline. This CDR3 has 15 residues. V was pared by 4 bases and J by 5 bases, with 16 bases between. The CDR3 bases are TGCGCCAGCAGCACCTCTCCAGGGTTCGAAAACATTCAGTACTTC. This sequence encodes CASSTSPGFENIQYF.

As for this clone: This sample also contains other DNA sequences that code for the same CDR3. The chain links TRBV2 to TRBJ2-7; 12 bases agree with TRBD1. This CDR3 is 14 amino acids long. With 6 bases clipped from V and 5 bases from J, the junction kept 5 bases outside the gene matches. CDR1 and CDR2 from the germline V gene are SNHLY and FYNNEI. CDR3 residues: CASSTGQGAHEQYF. The CDR3 nucleotides are TGTGCCAGCAGCACGGGACAGGGGGCCCACGAGCAGTACTTC.

The chain combines TRBV18 with TRBJ2-7, with D unclear. V was shortened by 6 bases and J by 4 bases, with 13 bases between the two germline ends. The germline gives CDR1 KGHSH, CDR2 LQKENI. The CDR3 has 13 residues. The CDR3 reads CASSFGQSYEQYF. CDR3 DNA sequence: TGTGCCAGCTCGTTCGGGCAGTCTTACGAGCAGTACTTC.

The V and J genes are TRBV6-1 and TRBJ2-1; weak D call: TRBD2 (5 bases). The CDR3 runs to 14 residues. V gave up 7 bases and J gave up 1 base, with 11 bases separating them. Germline V gene data show CDR1 as MNHNS and CDR2 as SASEGT. The CDR3 loop is CASTGGRSYNEQFF. CDR3 coding DNA: TGTGCCAGCACAGGAGGAAGGTCCTACAATGAGCAGTTCTTC.

The DNA for the CDR3 is TGTGCCAGCATTAAGACAGGTGGAAACACCATATATTTT. Its protein is CASIKTGGNTIYF. The rearrangement links TRBV6-1 to TRBJ1-3; D perhaps matches TRBD1 (6 bases). V lost 7 bases to trimming and J lost 3 bases, with 10 bases between them. Per germline, CDR1 MNHNS and CDR2 SASEGT. The CDR3 is 13 amino acids.

V gene TRBV28 combines with J gene TRBJ2-3, with TRBD1 matching over 10 bases. CDR3 size: 16 residues. The germline V gene encodes CDR1 MDHEN and CDR2 SYDVKM. V trimming: 2 bases; J trimming: 4 bases; junction bases outside the gene matches: 6. The CDR3 spells CASSLKGQGPADTQYF. The CDR3 bases are TGTGCCAGCAGTTTAAAGGGACAGGGGCCAGCAGATACGCAGTATTTT.

The chain is built from TRBV7-9 and TRBJ1-4; D call uncertain. The germline V gene encodes CDR1 SEHNR and CDR2 FQNEAQ (reference sequence). The CDR3 sequence is 14 residues long. The germline V and J ends were trimmed by 2 bases and 8 bases, with 12 bases remaining between them. The CDR3 DNA reads TGTGCCAGCAGCTTACCGGACCGTCGAGAAAAACTGTTTTTT. Translating it yields CASSLPDRREKLFF.

The chain employs TRBV4-1 and TRBJ2-5; D tentatively fits TRBD1 or TRBD2 (5 bases each). V dropped 1 base and J dropped 6 bases, with 9 bases sitting between them. CDR3 size: 13 residues. The germline CDR1 and CDR2 sequences are MGHRA and YSYEKL. The CDR3 sequence: CASSQVTGQTQYF. The CDR3 DNA reads TGCGCCAGCAGCCAAGTAACGGGGCAGACCCAGTACTTC.

This rearrangement joins TRBV7-8 to TRBJ2-2; D might be TRBD1 (5 bases). The CDR3 sequence is 16 residues long. The germline V and J ends were trimmed by 1 base and 5 bases, with 14 bases remaining between them. Looked up from germline, CDR1 is SGHVS and CDR2 is FQNEAQ. The CDR3, as DNA: TGTGCCAGCAGCTTAGGTAGCAGGGTTCGGACCGGGGAGCTGTTTTTT. This sequence encodes CASSLGSRVRTGELFF.